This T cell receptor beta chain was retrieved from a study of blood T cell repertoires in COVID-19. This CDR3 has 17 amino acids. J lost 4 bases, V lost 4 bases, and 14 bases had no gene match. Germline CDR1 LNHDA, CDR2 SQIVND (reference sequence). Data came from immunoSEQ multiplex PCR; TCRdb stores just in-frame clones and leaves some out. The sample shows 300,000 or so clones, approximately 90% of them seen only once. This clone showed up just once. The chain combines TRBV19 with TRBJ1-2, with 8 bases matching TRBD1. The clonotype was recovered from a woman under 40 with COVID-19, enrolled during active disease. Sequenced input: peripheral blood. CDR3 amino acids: CASSTQGDLTGAYGYTF. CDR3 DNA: TGTGCCAGTAGTACGCAGGGAGATCTGACAGGGGCCTATGGCTACACCTTC.